The 18 T cell receptor beta chains below all came from one sample that was sequenced in a study of diagnostic markers for celiac disease. With the reads reprocessed, TCRdb shows one record per CDR3 protein and no DNA. The table lists about 250 distinct CDR3 sequences, with 46% in the top ten. The sequencing input was either unsorted cells or a sorted T cell fraction (not recorded which). Source of these receptors: a human donor. This table probably holds off-target reads from a library built for another chain.

Frequency places this clonotype as large. The chain employs TRBV2 and TRBJ2-7; without DNA, the TCRdb call of TRBD1 cannot be checked. There are 12 residues in the CDR3. From germline, CDR1 is SNHLY and CDR2 FYNNEI. The CDR3 spells CASTPQTDEQYF.

The rearrangement links TRBV20-1 to TRBJ2-1; the TRBD2 assignment by TCRdb is unverifiable without DNA. The germline V gene has CDR1 DFQATT and CDR2 SNEGSKA (reference sequence). The CDR3 runs 17 residues. The CDR3 reads CSARDSGRANIYNEQFF.

V usage is TRBV12-3 or TRBV12-4 and J usage is TRBJ2-2. The CDR3 is 13 residues long. Here the CDR3 reads CASSLRSTGELFF.

Measured by frequency, this clonotype is medium-sized (0.01 to 0.1%). V gene TRBV20-1 combines with J gene TRBJ1-1. Germline-derived CDR1 and CDR2 are DFQATT and SNEGSKA (reference sequence). The CDR3 totals 16 residues. The CDR3 is CSALSPGTTMNTEAFF.

This clonotype counts as large (0.1 to 1%) by frequency. The chain recombines TRBV2 with TRBJ2-3; TCRdb designates TRBD1, a call that cannot be tested without DNA. This CDR3 has 13 amino acids. Germline lookup yields CDR1 SNHLY and CDR2 FYNNEI. The CDR3 loop is CASTQGQVDTQYF.

Measured by frequency, this clonotype is large. The chain combines TRBV28 with TRBJ1-2. Germline CDR1 reads MDHEN; CDR2 reads SYDVKM. This CDR3 region has 14 residues. The CDR3 loop reads CASSRLGGYYGYTF.

This clonotype is labeled large based on frequency. The chain employs TRBV30 and TRBJ1-2. Germline CDR1 GTSNPN, CDR2 SVGIG (reference sequence). CDR3 size: 16 residues. The CDR3 loop is CAWERPADLSNYGYTF.

This clonotype ranks as medium-sized in terms of frequency. The chain joins TRBV6-5 to TRBJ1-2; TCRdb's D call of TRBD1 is untestable without DNA. The CDR3 is 15 residues long. Germline CDR1 reads MNHEY; CDR2 reads SVGAGI. CDR3 sequence: CASSYSGTGNYGYTF.

The chain carries TRBV4-3 and TRBJ1-1; as DNA is missing, the TRBD1 call by TCRdb cannot be tested. The CDR3 sequence is 15 residues long. CDR1 LGHNA and CDR2 YSLEER come from the germline V gene. The CDR3 here is CASSQDRPGGTEAFF.

Considering frequency, this clonotype is medium-sized. This sequence joins TRBV2 and TRBJ1-5. This CDR3 region has 15 residues. Germline CDR1 and CDR2: SNHLY and FYNNEI. The CDR3 protein is CASKRLPSGNQPQHF. The complete variable domain, with remaining parts taken from reference TRBV2 and TRBJ1-5, reads EPEVTQTPSHQVTQMGQEVILRCVPISNHLYFYWYRQILGQKVEFLVSFYNNEISEKSEIFDDQFSVERPDGSNFTLKIRSTKLEDSAMYFCASKRLPSGNQPQHFGDGTRLSIL.

The chain has TRBV4-3 and TRBJ2-7. CDR3 length equals 14 residues. Germline V gene sequence: CDR1 LGHNA, CDR2 YSLEER. The CDR3 sequence: CASSQERGPYEQYF.

J is TRBJ1-1 and V is TRBV2. The CDR3 is 12 residues long. Germline assignment: CDR1 SNHLY and CDR2 FYNNEI. CDR3 sequence: CGRPDSRTEAFF. Supplemented by reference TRBV2 and TRBJ1-1, the full variable domain reads EPEVTQTPSHQVTQMGQEVILRCVPISNHLYFYWYRQILGQKVEFLVSFYNNEISEKSEIFDDQFSVERPDGSNFTLKIRSTKLEDSAMYFCGRPDSRTEAFFGQGTRLTVV.

The chain is built from TRBV29-1 and TRBJ2-3. The CDR3 consists of 11 residues. Germline V gene sequence: CDR1 SQVTM, CDR2 ANQGSEA. The CDR3 spells CSGRRTDTQYF.

Its frequency marks this clonotype as medium-sized. The rearrangement joins TRBV5-1 to TRBJ2-7; the D call of TRBD2 rests on TCRdb alone, since no DNA is present to check it. CDR3 length equals 15 residues. Germline-derived CDR1 and CDR2 are SGHRS and YFSETQ. This CDR3 is CASSLGLAVSYEQYF.

The rearrangement uses TRBV12-3 or TRBV12-4 and TRBJ1-2. The CDR3 covers 14 residues. CDR3: CASSLTGSSYGYTF.

V usage is TRBV29-1 and J usage is TRBJ2-2. The CDR3 has 12 amino acids. Germline CDR1 is SQVTM and CDR2 is ANQGSEA. The CDR3 loop reads CSVVLWTGELFF.

The chain has TRBV27 and TRBJ2-5; TCRdb reports TRBD2, a call that lacks DNA to check it against. The CDR3 consists of 13 residues. Germline V gives CDR1 MNHEY, CDR2 SMNVEV (reference sequence). This CDR3 is CASRRDNQETQYF.

Measured by frequency, this clonotype is large (0.1 to 1%). The chain couples TRBV9 to TRBJ2-7; TCRdb's D call, TRBD2, is unchecked because there is no DNA. Germline V gene data show CDR1 as SGDLS and CDR2 as YYNGEE. This CDR3 region has 15 residues. This CDR3 is CASSVGGASSYEQYF.